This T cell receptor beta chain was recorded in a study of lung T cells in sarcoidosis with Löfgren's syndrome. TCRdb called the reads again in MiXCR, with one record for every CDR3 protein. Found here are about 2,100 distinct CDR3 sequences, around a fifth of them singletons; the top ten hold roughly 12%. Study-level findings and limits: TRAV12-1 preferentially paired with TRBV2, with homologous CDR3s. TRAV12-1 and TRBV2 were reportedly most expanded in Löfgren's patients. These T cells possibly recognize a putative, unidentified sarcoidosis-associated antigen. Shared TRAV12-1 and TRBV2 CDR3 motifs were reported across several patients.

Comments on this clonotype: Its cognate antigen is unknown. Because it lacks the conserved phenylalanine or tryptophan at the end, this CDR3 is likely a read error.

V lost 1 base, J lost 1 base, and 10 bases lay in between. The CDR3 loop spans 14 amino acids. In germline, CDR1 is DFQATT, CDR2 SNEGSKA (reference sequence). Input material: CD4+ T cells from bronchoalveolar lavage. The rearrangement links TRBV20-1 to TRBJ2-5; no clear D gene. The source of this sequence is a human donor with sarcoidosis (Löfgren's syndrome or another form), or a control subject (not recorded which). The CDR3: CSARGWNFQETQYL. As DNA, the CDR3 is TGCAGTGCTAGAGGTTGGAATTTCCAAGAGACCCAGTACCTC.